This TCR beta chain was obtained from a study of shared clonotypes between healthy human individuals. The assay was immunoSEQ multiplex PCR, and TCRdb's table has in-frame clones only and misses some. The repertoire holds about 1 million clones, approximately 76% seen once, with about 1.5% in the top ten. The germline V gene encodes CDR1 MNHNS and CDR2 SASEGT. V was pared by 7 bases and J by 3 bases, with 7 bases of the junction left unmatched. The CDR3 sequence is 14 residues long. Investigators divided CD4+ cells into CD45RA+ naive and CD45RA-negative memory subsets. This sequence was found in a young man in good health. The V call is TRBV6-1, the J call TRBJ2-3, with 7 bases identical to TRBD2. The sequenced sample was memory CD4+ T cells sorted from blood. Subset noted: CD45RA-negative fraction. In DNA form, the CDR3 reads TGTGCCAGCACCTTGCGGGGGATAACAGATACGCAGTATTTT. Protein sequence: CASTLRGITDTQYF.